These T cell receptor beta chains were read from a single sample in a study of cytomegalovirus exposure and HLA in healthy donors. Libraries were prepared by immunoSEQ multiplex PCR; TCRdb keeps only in-frame clonotypes and omits some of them. The sample holds about 160,000 clones, around 74% seen once. The sample was PBMCs. The receptor set was obtained from a man aged 50-60 years in good health and CMV-seropositive. Both conserved end residues are part of each CDR3. Each record gives: clone size, V gene, J gene, CDR3 protein. Some rows mark clone size as missing; the rest say once, few, many or name a class of expanded clone.

-,TRBV18,TRBJ1-1,CASSEQGALTTEAFF
once,TRBV7-9,TRBJ2-7,CASSPGTSGDSGEQYF
once,TRBV18,TRBJ2-2,CASSPPGTGENGELFF
once,TRBV9,TRBJ2-3,CASSPRGGTDTQYF
-,TRBV7-2,TRBJ1-1,CASSWGTATEAFF
-,TRBV5-1,TRBJ2-1,CASSSGTSGNEQFF
few,TRBV6-5,TRBJ1-3,CASSKQVSGNTIYF
-,TRBV10-3,TRBJ2-1,CAISGRDRVHNEQFF
-,TRBV6-5,TRBJ2-7,CASSTTGGGNEQYF
-,TRBV4-1,TRBJ2-5,CASSRPGTASQETQYF
-,TRBV10-3,TRBJ1-6,CAIGPGGADSPLHF
-,TRBV4-1,TRBJ2-3,CASSQDGLRDPRPGTQYF
-,TRBV27,-,CASSLSIMGINYEQYF
-,TRBV6-1,TRBJ2-3,CASSGLAGGPDTQYF
large,TRBV19,TRBJ1-5,CASSATGNQPQHF
-,TRBV7-3,TRBJ2-7,CASSANRGSEQYF
-,TRBV19,TRBJ2-1,CASGPAGKIYNEQFF
-,TRBV2,TRBJ1-5,CASKRAGGNQPQHF
-,TRBV19,TRBJ2-2,CASRGTGVTGELFF
-,TRBV5-1,TRBJ1-1,CASSLLLTGKNTEAFF
few,TRBV6-5,TRBJ2-5,CASSAGTGETQYF
-,TRBV2,TRBJ1-2,CASSEGAGGGIDGYTF
-,TRBV7-7,TRBJ2-1,CASSPTAVTSSYNEQFF
-,TRBV30,TRBJ2-1,CAWSASYNEQFF
-,TRBV7-9,TRBJ1-2,CSSSLAGGGYTF